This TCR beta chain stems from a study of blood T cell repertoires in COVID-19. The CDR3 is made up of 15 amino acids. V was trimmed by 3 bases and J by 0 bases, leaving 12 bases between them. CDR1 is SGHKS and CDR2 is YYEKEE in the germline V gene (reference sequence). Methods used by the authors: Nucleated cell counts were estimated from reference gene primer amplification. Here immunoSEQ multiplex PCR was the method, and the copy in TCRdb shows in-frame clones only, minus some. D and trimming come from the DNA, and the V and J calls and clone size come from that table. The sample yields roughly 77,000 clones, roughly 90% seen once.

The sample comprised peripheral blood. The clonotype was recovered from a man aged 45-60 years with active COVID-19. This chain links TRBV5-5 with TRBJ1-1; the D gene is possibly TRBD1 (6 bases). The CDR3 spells CASSWQTGLNTEAFF. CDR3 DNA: TGTGCCAGCAGCTGGCAGACAGGACTGAACACTGAAGCTTTCTTT.